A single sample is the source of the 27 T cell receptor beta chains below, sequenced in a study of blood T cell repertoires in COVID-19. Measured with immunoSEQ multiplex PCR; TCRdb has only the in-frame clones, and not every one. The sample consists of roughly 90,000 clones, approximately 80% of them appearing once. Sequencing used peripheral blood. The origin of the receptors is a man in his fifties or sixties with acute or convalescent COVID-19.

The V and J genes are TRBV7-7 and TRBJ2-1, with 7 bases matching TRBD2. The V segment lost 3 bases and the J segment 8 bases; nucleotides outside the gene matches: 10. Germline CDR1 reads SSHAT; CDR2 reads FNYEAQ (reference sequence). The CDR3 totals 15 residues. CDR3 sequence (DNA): TGTGCCAGCAGCTTCGGTGGCGGGAGTTATGATGAGCAGTTCTTC. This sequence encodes CASSFGGGSYDEQFF.

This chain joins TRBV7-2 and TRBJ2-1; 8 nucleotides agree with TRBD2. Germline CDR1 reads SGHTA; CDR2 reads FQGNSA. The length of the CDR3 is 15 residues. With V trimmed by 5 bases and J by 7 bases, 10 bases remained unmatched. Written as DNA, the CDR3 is TGTGCCAGCAGCGTCAGCGGGAGTTTCGGTAATGAGCAGTTCTTC. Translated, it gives CASSVSGSFGNEQFF.

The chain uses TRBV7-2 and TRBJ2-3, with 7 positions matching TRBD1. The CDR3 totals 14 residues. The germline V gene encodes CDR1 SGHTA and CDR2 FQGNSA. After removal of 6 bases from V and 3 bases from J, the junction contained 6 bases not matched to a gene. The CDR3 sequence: CASRQTGWTDTQYF. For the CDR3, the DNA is TGTGCCAGCAGACAGACAGGGTGGACAGATACGCAGTATTTT.

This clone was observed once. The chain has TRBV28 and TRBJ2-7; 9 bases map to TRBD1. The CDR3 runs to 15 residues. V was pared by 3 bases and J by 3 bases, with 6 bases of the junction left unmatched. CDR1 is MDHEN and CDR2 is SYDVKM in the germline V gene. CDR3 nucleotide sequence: TGTGCCAGCAGTTTTGTGGGACAGGGTCACTACGAGCAGTACTTC. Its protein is CASSFVGQGHYEQYF.

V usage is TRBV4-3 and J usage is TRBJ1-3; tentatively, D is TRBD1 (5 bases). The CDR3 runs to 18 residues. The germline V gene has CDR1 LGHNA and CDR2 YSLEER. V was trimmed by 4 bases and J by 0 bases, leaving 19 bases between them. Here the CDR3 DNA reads TGCGCCAGCAGCCCAAGCAGTGGGGGGTCGAGCTCTGGAAACACCATATATTTT. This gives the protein CASSPSSGGSSSGNTIYF.

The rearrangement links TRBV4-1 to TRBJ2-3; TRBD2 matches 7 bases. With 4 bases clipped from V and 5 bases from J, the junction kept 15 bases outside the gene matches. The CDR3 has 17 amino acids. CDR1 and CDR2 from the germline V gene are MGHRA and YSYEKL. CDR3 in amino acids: CASSPLVGKREGDTQYF. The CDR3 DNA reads TGCGCCAGCAGCCCCCTTGTGGGGAAGCGGGAAGGAGATACGCAGTATTTT.

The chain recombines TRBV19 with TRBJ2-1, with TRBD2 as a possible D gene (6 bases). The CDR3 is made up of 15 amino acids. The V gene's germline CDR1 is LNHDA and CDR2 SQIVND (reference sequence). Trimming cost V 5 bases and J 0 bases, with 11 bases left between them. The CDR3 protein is CASSSISGSYNEQFF. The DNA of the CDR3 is TGTGCCAGTAGTTCCATTAGCGGCTCCTACAATGAGCAGTTCTTC.

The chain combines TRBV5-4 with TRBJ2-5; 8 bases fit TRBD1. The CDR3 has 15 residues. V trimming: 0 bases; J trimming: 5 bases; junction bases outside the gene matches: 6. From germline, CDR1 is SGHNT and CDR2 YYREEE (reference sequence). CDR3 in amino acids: CASSLGQGMWETQYF. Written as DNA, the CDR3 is TGTGCCAGCAGCTTGGGACAGGGGATGTGGGAGACCCAGTACTTC.

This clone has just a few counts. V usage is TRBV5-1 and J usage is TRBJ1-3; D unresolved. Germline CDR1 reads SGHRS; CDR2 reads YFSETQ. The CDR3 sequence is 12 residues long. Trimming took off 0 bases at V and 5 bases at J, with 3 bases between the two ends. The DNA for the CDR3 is TGCGCCAGCAGCTTGGACAGAAACACCATATATTTT. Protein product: CASSLDRNTIYF.

The CDR3 is CASTTGGPYEQYF. The CDR3 region has the DNA TGCGCCAGCACTACAGGGGGGCCCTACGAGCAGTACTTC. The genes are TRBV10-2 and TRBJ2-7; 8 bases align to TRBD1. CDR3 size: 13 residues. CDR1 and CDR2 from the germline V gene are WSHSY and SAAADI. Germline trimming cut 7 bases from V and 2 bases from J; bases unmatched to any gene: 4.

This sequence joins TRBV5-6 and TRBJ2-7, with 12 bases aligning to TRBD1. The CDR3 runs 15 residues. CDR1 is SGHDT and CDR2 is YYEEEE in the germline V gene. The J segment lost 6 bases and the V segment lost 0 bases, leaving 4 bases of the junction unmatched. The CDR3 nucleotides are TGTGCCAGCAGCTTGGCGGGGACAGGGGGCTTCGAGCAGTACTTC. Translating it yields CASSLAGTGGFEQYF. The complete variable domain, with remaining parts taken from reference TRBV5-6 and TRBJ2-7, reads DAGVTQSPTHLIKTRGQQVTLRCSPKSGHDTVSWYQQALGQGPQFIFQYYEEEERQRGNFPDRFSGHQFPNYSSELNVNALLLGDSALYLCASSLAGTGGFEQYFGPGTRLTVT.

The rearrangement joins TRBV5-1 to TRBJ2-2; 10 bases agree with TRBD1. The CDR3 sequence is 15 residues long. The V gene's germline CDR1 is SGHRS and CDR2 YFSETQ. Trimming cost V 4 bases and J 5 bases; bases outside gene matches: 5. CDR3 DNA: TGCGCCAGCAGCGCTGGGACAGGGGATACCGGGGAGCTGTTTTTT. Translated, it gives CASSAGTGDTGELFF. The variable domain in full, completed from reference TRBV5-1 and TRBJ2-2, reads KAGVTQTPRYLIKTRGQQVTLSCSPISGHRSVSWYQQTPGQGLQFLFEYFSETQRNKGNFPGRFSGRQFSNSRSEMNVSTLELGDSALYLCASSAGTGDTGELFFGEGSRLTVL.

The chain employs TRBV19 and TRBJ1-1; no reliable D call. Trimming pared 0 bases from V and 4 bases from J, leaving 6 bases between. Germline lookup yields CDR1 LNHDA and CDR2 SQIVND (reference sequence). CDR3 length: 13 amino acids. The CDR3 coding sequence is TGTGCCAGTAGTATAGAAGGCGGCACTGAAGCTTTCTTT. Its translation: CASSIEGGTEAFF. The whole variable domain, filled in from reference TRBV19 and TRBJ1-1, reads DGGITQSPKYLFRKEGQNVTLSCEQNLNHDAMYWYRQDPGQGLRLIYYSQIVNDFQKGDIAEGYSVSREKKESFPLTVTSAQKNPTAFYLCASSIEGGTEAFFGQGTRLTVV.

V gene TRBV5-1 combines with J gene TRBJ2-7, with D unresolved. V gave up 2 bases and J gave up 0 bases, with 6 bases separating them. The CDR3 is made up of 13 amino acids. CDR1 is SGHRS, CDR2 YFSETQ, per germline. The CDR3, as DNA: TGCGCCAGCAGCTTCTCCGGCTCCTACGAGCAGTACTTC. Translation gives CASSFSGSYEQYF.

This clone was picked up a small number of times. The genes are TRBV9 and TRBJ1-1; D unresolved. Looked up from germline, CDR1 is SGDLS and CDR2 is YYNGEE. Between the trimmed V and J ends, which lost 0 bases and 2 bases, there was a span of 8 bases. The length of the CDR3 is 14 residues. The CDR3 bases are TGTGCCAGCAGCGTAGATCGACAAAACACTGAAGCTTTCTTT. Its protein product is CASSVDRQNTEAFF.

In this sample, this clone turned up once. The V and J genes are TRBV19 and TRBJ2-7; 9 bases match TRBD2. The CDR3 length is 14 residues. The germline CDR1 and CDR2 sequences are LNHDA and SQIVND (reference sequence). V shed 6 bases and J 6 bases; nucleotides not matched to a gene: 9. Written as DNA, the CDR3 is TGTGCCAGTAGAGCGATTAGCGGGAGCCTCGAGCAGTACTTC. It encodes CASRAISGSLEQYF.

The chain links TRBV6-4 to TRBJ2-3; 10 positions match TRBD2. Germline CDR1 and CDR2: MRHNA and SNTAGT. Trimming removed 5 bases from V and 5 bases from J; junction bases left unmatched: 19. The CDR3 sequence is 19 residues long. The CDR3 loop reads CASSFLYDVAGGRGDTQYF. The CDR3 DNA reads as TGTGCCAGCAGTTTCCTGTATGACGTAGCGGGAGGCCGGGGAGATACGCAGTATTTT.

The CDR3 protein is CASSLVVTGNTGELFF. Here the CDR3 DNA reads TGTGCCAGCAGTTTAGTAGTGACAGGGAACACCGGGGAGCTGTTTTTT. The chain uses TRBV27 and TRBJ2-2; tentative D call: TRBD1 (6 bases). V was clipped by 2 bases and J by 1 base, with 11 bases between them. This CDR3 comprises 16 residues. Germline loops: CDR1 MNHEY, CDR2 SMNVEV (reference sequence).

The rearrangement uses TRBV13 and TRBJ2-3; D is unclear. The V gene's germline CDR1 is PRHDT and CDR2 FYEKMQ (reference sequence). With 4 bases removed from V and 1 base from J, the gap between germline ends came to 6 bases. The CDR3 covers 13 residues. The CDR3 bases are TGTGCCAGCAGCTCTACGGGCACAGATACGCAGTATTTT. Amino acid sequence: CASSSTGTDTQYF.

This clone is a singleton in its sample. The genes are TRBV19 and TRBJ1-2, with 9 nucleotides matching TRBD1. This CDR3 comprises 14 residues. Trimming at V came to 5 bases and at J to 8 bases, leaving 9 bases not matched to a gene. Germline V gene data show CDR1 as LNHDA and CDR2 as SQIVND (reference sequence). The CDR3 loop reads CASSGQGRREGYTF. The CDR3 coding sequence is TGTGCCAGTAGTGGACAGGGGAGAAGAGAAGGCTACACCTTC.

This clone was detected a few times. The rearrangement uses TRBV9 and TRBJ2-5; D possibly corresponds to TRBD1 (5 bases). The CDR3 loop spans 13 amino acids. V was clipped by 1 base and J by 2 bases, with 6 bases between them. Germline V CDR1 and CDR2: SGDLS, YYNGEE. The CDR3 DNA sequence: TGTGCCAGCAGCGTACCAGGGCAAGAGACCCAGTACTTC. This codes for CASSVPGQETQYF.

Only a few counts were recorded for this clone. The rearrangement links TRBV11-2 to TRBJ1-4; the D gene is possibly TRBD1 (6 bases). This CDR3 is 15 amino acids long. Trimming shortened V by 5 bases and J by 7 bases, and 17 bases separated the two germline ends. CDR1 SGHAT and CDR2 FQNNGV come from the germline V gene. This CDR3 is CASSPAGGRVEKLFF. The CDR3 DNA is TGTGCCAGCAGCCCAGCCGGGGGGCGGGTTGAAAAACTGTTTTTT.

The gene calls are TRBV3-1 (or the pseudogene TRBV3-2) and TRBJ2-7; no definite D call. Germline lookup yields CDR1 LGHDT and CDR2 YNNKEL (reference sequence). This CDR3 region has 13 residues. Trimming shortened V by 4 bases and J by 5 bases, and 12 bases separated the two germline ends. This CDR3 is CASSLDVGHEQYF. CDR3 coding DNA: TGTGCCAGCAGCCTCGATGTGGGCCACGAGCAGTACTTC.

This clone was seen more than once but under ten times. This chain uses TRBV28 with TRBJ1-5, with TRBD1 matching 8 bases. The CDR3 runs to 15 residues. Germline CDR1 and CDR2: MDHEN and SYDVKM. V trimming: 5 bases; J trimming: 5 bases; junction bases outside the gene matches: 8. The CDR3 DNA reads TGTGCCAGCAGTGGTGGACAGGGTGGTCATCAGCCCCAGCATTTT. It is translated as CASSGGQGGHQPQHF.

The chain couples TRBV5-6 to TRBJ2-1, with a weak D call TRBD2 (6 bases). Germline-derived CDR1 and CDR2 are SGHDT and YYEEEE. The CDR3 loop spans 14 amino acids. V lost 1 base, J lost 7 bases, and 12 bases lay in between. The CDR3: CASSLMGGTNEQFF. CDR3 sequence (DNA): TGTGCCAGCAGCTTGATGGGAGGAACGAATGAGCAGTTCTTC.

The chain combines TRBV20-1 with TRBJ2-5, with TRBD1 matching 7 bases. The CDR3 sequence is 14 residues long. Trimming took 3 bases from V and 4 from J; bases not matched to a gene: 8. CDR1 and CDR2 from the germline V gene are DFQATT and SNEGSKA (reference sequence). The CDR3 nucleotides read TGCAGTGCTAGTCTACACGGGACAGCAGAGACCCAGTACTTC. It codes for CSASLHGTAETQYF.

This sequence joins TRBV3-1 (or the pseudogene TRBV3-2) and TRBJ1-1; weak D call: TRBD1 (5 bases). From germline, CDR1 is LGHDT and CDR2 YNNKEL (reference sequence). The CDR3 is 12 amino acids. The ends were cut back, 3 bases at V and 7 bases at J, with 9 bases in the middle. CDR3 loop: CASSQGTREAFF. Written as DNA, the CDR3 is TGTGCCAGCAGCCAGGGGACTCGTGAAGCTTTCTTT.